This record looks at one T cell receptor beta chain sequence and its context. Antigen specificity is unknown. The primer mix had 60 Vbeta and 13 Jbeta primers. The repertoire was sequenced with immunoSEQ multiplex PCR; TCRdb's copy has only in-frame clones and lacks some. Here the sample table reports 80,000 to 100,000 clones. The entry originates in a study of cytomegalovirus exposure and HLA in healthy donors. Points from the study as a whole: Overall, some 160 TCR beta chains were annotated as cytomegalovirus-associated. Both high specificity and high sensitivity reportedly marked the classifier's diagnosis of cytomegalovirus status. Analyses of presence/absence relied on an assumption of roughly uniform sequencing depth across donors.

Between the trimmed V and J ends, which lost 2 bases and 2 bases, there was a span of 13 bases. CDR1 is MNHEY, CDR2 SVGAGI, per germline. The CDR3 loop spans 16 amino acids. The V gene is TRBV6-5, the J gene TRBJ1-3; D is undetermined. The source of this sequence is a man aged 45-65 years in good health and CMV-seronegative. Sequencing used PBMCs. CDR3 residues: CASSYTSQAAGNTIYF. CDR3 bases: TGTGCCAGCAGTTACACATCCCAGGCTGCTGGAAACACCATATATTTT.